The 28 T cell receptor beta chains listed next were all sequenced from one sample in a study of blood T cell repertoires in COVID-19. Clones were sequenced by immunoSEQ multiplex PCR, and TCRdb holds only the in-frame ones, with some missing. The sample contains a few hundred thousand clones, approximately 86% of which appear only once. Specimen: peripheral blood. These receptors all come from a woman aged 18 to 35 with acute or convalescent COVID-19.

V usage is TRBV12-5 and J usage is TRBJ2-3; maybe TRBD2 (7 bases). V was clipped by 0 bases and J by 0 bases, with 25 bases between them. CDR1 LGHNT and CDR2 FRNRAP come from the germline V gene. The CDR3 consists of 21 residues. The CDR3 here is CASGLVPRGGLAATSTDTQYF. The CDR3 coding sequence is TGTGCTAGTGGTTTGGTACCCAGGGGAGGGCTAGCGGCCACGAGCACAGATACGCAGTATTTT.

This clone has only a few counts. The gene calls are TRBV5-1 and TRBJ2-1; a possible D gene is TRBD2 (6 bases). CDR1 is SGHRS, CDR2 YFSETQ, per germline. V lost 1 base to trimming and J lost 5 bases, with 10 bases between them. This CDR3 has 14 amino acids. CDR3 loop: CASSLQAGHNEQFF. CDR3 DNA sequence: TGCGCCAGCAGCTTGCAAGCGGGCCACAATGAGCAGTTCTTC.

The V gene is TRBV29-1, the J gene TRBJ1-1; D might be TRBD1 (5 bases). Trimming pared 0 bases from V and 1 base from J, leaving 9 bases between. Germline CDR1 is SQVTM and CDR2 is ANQGSEA. CDR3 size: 14 residues. CDR3 in DNA: TGCAGCGTTGAAGATCGGCAGGGGAACACTGAAGCTTTCTTT. Translation gives CSVEDRQGNTEAFF. Variable domain in full (rest from reference TRBV29-1 and TRBJ1-1): SAVISQKPSRDICQRGTSLTIQCQVDSQVTMMFWYRQQPGQSLTLIATANQGSEATYESGFVIDKFPISRPNLTFSTLTVSNMSPEDSSIYLCSVEDRQGNTEAFFGQGTRLTVV.

In this sample, this clone turned up a few times. The chain employs TRBV18 and TRBJ2-1, with unresolved D. The V gene lost 3 bases and the J gene lost 8 bases, with 14 bases spanning the gap. Germline lookup yields CDR1 KGHSH and CDR2 LQKENI. The CDR3 is 14 amino acids. The CDR3 loop is CASSPFVVIDEQFF. In DNA, the CDR3 is TGTGCCAGCTCACCTTTTGTCGTGATAGATGAGCAGTTCTTC. The whole variable domain, remainder taken from reference TRBV18 and TRBJ2-1, is NAGVMQNPRHLVRRRGQEARLRCSPMKGHSHVYWYRQLPEEGLKFMVYLQKENIIDESGMPKERFSAEFPKEGPSILRIQQVVRGDSAAYFCASSPFVVIDEQFFGPGTRLTVL.

This rearrangement joins TRBV5-1 to TRBJ1-1, with 7 bases lining up with TRBD1. The germline V gene has CDR1 SGHRS and CDR2 YFSETQ. The trim removed 8 bases at V and 4 bases at J, leaving 20 bases unmatched. CDR3 size: 17 residues. CDR3 sequence: CASHWGDRPAGSTEAFF. CDR3 DNA sequence: TGCGCCAGTCACTGGGGGGACAGACCCGCGGGGAGCACTGAAGCTTTCTTT.

This clone was detected only once. The rearrangement links TRBV30 to TRBJ1-6; 7 bases align to TRBD1. The CDR3 sequence is 15 residues long. J lost 7 bases, V lost 2 bases, and 8 bases had no gene match. Germline CDR1 reads GTSNPN; CDR2 reads SVGIG (reference sequence). The CDR3 nucleotides are TGTGCCTGGAGTCCCAAGGGACAGCCGAATTCACCCCTCCACTTT. This encodes CAWSPKGQPNSPLHF.

The chain is built from TRBV5-8 and TRBJ1-1; the D gene is possibly TRBD1 (5 bases). V gave up 4 bases and J gave up 1 base, with 11 bases separating them. There are 14 residues in the CDR3. Germline V gives CDR1 SGHTS, CDR2 YDEGEE. The CDR3 nucleotides read TGTGCCAGCAGCCCCTCGACAGCGAACACTGAAGCTTTCTTT. Translation gives CASSPSTANTEAFF.

This clone was counted a single time. This chain joins TRBV5-1 and TRBJ2-3, with TRBD1 as a possible D gene (5 bases). V was cut by 0 bases and J by 6 bases, with 11 bases left in between. The CDR3 has 14 amino acids. In germline, CDR1 is SGHRS, CDR2 YFSETQ. The CDR3 DNA follows: TGCGCCAGCAGCTTGGGGGGCCGGCCCGATACGCAGTATTTT. This encodes CASSLGGRPDTQYF.

The V gene is TRBV21-1, the J gene TRBJ2-3; the table assigns TRBD1, which was not confirmed against the DNA. TRBV21-1 is given as a pseudogene. This CDR3 has 18 residues. The CDR3 DNA reads TGTGCCAGCAGCAAAGAAGGATGGGGGCCCTCTAGCACAGATACGCAGTATTTT. It yields the protein CASSKEGWGPSSTDTQYF.

The chain links TRBV2 to TRBJ2-3; 11 nucleotides line up with TRBD2. CDR1 is SNHLY, CDR2 FYNNEI, per germline. CDR3 length: 16 amino acids. Losses at the gene ends were 4 bases for V and 3 bases for J; bases not matched to a gene: 6. The CDR3 DNA sequence: TGTGCCAGCAGTGGACGACTAGCGGGAAGTACAGATACGCAGTATTTT. Its translation is CASSGRLAGSTDTQYF.

The genes are TRBV30 and TRBJ2-7; D is unclear. The V end was cut by 2 bases, the J end by 6 bases, with 14 bases between. The germline V gene has CDR1 GTSNPN and CDR2 SVGIG (reference sequence). The CDR3 has 13 amino acids. CDR3 residues: CAWSRGHETEQYF. The CDR3 DNA reads as TGTGCCTGGAGTCGTGGGCACGAGACCGAGCAGTACTTC.

To note about this clone: The germline gene is not matched at one end of the junction; a read error may be the cause. The chain is built from TRBV19 and TRBJ1-1; TRBD1 matches 8 bases. Germline assignment: CDR1 LNHDA and CDR2 SQIVND (reference sequence). CDR3 length: 13 amino acids. CDR3 region: CASMDRVKTEAFF. For the CDR3, the DNA is TGTGCCAGCATGGACAGGGTGAAGACTGAAGCTTTCTTT.

V is TRBV19 and J is TRBJ2-7, with a weak D call TRBD1 (6 bases). V was shortened by 5 bases and J by 6 bases, with 17 bases between the two germline ends. This CDR3 comprises 14 residues. Germline loops: CDR1 LNHDA, CDR2 SQIVND (reference sequence). The CDR3 DNA is TGTGCCAGTAGTGCCGTCGACATAGGGGGCGAGCAGTACTTC. The encoded protein is CASSAVDIGGEQYF.

This chain connects TRBV9 to TRBJ1-1; no firm D call. This CDR3 is 16 amino acids long. Trimming removed 1 base at V and 1 base at J, with 14 bases between. Germline CDR1 SGDLS, CDR2 YYNGEE. CDR3 loop: CASSVHTENSNTEAFF. The CDR3 DNA sequence: TGTGCCAGCAGCGTACACACAGAGAATTCGAACACTGAAGCTTTCTTT.

The genes are TRBV29-1 and TRBJ2-7, with 11 bases that match TRBD1. This CDR3 spans 13 amino acids. V dropped 4 bases and J dropped 3; count of bases not matched to a gene: 2. Looked up from germline, CDR1 is SQVTM and CDR2 is ANQGSEA. The CDR3 DNA sequence: TGCAGCGTTGGGACAGGGGGCATCTACGAGCAGTACTTC. Residues: CSVGTGGIYEQYF.

J is TRBJ2-7 and V is TRBV3-1 (or the pseudogene TRBV3-2), with TRBD2 as a possible D gene (5 bases). V was pared by 4 bases and J by 2 bases, with 15 bases between. The CDR3 runs 15 residues. Germline CDR1 reads LGHDT; CDR2 reads YNNKEL (reference sequence). The CDR3 DNA sequence: TGTGCCAGCAGCCGAGCGGACTCGCCCCCCTACGAGCAGTACTTC. Translating gives CASSRADSPPYEQYF.

V is TRBV5-1 and J is TRBJ1-6; TRBD1 agrees at 9 bases. With V trimmed by 5 bases and J by 10 bases, 13 bases remained unmatched. The V gene's germline CDR1 is SGHRS and CDR2 YFSETQ. This CDR3 is 16 amino acids long. The CDR3 DNA reads TGCGCCAGCAGTAAAAGGGACAGGGTGGGGAGATCACCCCTCCACTTT. Protein sequence: CASSKRDRVGRSPLHF.

The sample holds many counts of this clone. The chain couples TRBV7-2 to TRBJ1-1, with unresolved D. The germline V and J ends were trimmed by 1 base and 10 bases, with 16 bases remaining between them. The CDR3 loop spans 14 amino acids. Germline CDR1 reads SGHTA; CDR2 reads FQGNSA. This chain's CDR3 is CASSLESSSSGAFF. The DNA for the CDR3 is TGTGCCAGCAGCTTAGAAAGCTCCTCCTCCGGAGCTTTCTTT.

This clone showed up just a few times. CDR3 sequence (DNA): TGTGCCAGCACCCGACTCCAGGGGCTTAGCTCCTACGAGCAGTACTTC. It specifies CASTRLQGLSSYEQYF. This chain links TRBV28 with TRBJ2-7, with D maybe TRBD1 (6 bases). The V gene's germline CDR1 is MDHEN and CDR2 SYDVKM. The CDR3 contains 16 residues. V was trimmed by 7 bases and J by 0 bases, leaving 19 bases between them. The full variable domain, its missing parts supplied by reference TRBV28 and TRBJ2-7, is DVKVTQSSRYLVKRTGEKVFLECVQDMDHENMFWYRQDPGLGLRLIYFSYDVKMKEKGDIPEGYSVSREKKERFSLILESASTNQTSMYLCASTRLQGLSSYEQYFGPGTRLTVT.

This chain connects TRBV19 to TRBJ1-2, with 10 bases that match TRBD1. The CDR3 contains 13 residues. The germline V gene encodes CDR1 LNHDA and CDR2 SQIVND (reference sequence). After removal of 7 bases from V and 8 bases from J, the junction contained 7 bases not matched to a gene. The chain's CDR3 is CASNGQGDRGYTF. In DNA form, the CDR3 reads TGTGCCAGTAACGGACAGGGGGACAGGGGCTACACCTTC.

The chain joins TRBV9 to TRBJ1-1; D is unresolved. Germline CDR1 reads SGDLS; CDR2 reads YYNGEE. Trimming removed 3 bases at V and 7 bases at J, with 13 bases between. This CDR3 region has 13 residues. The CDR3 DNA reads TGTGCCAGCAGCGGGACTGGAGTGGGTGAAGCTTTCTTT. As protein: CASSGTGVGEAFF.

The V and J genes are TRBV19 and TRBJ1-2; no firm D call. Germline CDR1 is LNHDA and CDR2 is SQIVND (reference sequence). Trimming shortened V by 5 bases and J by 0 bases, and 13 bases separated the two germline ends. CDR3 size: 15 residues. CDR3 coding DNA: TGTGCCAGTAGTTCGGATCGGGGAGCTAACTATGGCTACACCTTC. Translating it yields CASSSDRGANYGYTF.

The rearrangement uses TRBV6-5 and TRBJ1-5; no reliable D call. Germline-derived CDR1 and CDR2 are MNHEY and SVGAGI. The CDR3 runs 16 residues. The V and J ends lost 4 bases and 0 bases respectively, with 13 bases between them. The CDR3 region is CASSSVGEYSNQPQHF. CDR3 DNA sequence: TGTGCCAGCAGTTCGGTCGGGGAGTATAGCAATCAGCCCCAGCATTTT.

The V gene is TRBV3-1 (or the pseudogene TRBV3-2), the J gene TRBJ1-2, with D hard to call. V gave up 0 bases and J gave up 7 bases, with 6 bases separating them. Per the germline V gene, CDR1 is LGHDT and CDR2 is YNNKEL (reference sequence). This CDR3 has 12 amino acids. CDR3 sequence: CASSQDRVGYTF. The CDR3 DNA reads as TGTGCCAGCAGCCAAGACCGGGTTGGCTACACCTTC.

This clone was counted only a few times. The V gene is TRBV28, the J gene TRBJ1-1; TRBD1 matches 10 bases. The CDR3 totals 16 residues. Unmatched junction bases numbered 6, after V lost 5 bases and J lost 0 bases. Germline CDR1 and CDR2: MDHEN and SYDVKM. The CDR3 here is CASSLDRGLMNTEAFF. In DNA form, the CDR3 reads TGTGCCAGCAGTCTCGACAGGGGGCTCATGAACACTGAAGCTTTCTTT. Full variable domain (remainder filled in from reference TRBV28 and TRBJ1-1): DVKVTQSSRYLVKRTGEKVFLECVQDMDHENMFWYRQDPGLGLRLIYFSYDVKMKEKGDIPEGYSVSREKKERFSLILESASTNQTSMYLCASSLDRGLMNTEAFFGQGTRLTVV.

The rearrangement uses TRBV27 and TRBJ2-7; D might be TRBD2 (5 bases). The ends were cut back, 4 bases at V and 3 bases at J, with 7 bases in the middle. This CDR3 contains 12 residues. Germline values: CDR1 MNHEY, CDR2 SMNVEV (reference sequence). In DNA, the CDR3 is TGTGCCAGCAGTTCCCGGGGCTACGAGCAGTACTTC. Protein: CASSSRGYEQYF.

This clone was detected once. The CDR3 loop reads CASSQTVTEAFF. The DNA of the CDR3 is TGCGCCAGCAGCCAAACGGTTACTGAAGCTTTCTTT. V gene TRBV4-1 combines with J gene TRBJ1-1, with D uncertain. CDR3 size: 12 residues. In germline, CDR1 is MGHRA, CDR2 YSYEKL. The V end was cut by 2 bases, the J end by 5 bases, with 6 bases between.

The chain recombines TRBV4-2 with TRBJ2-1; a possible D gene is TRBD1 (5 bases). Germline V CDR1 and CDR2: LGHNA, YNFKEQ. The CDR3 spans 13 residues. V lost 2 bases and J 7 bases, leaving 9 bases between the germline ends. CDR3 DNA sequence: TGTGCCAGCAGCCAACTTGACAGAAATGAGCAGTTCTTC. Translated, it gives CASSQLDRNEQFF.